A selection of T cell receptor beta chains follows, all from one sample in a study of blood T cells in healthy people across ages. Each CDR3 protein is one row after TCRdb ran MiXCR on the 5' RACE reads. The sample includes approximately 1.5 million distinct CDR3 sequences, roughly 32% of them seen just once. The sequencing sample was made of blood. The origin of the receptors is a woman in her 30s in good health. CDR3s include the opening cysteine and the closing phenylalanine or tryptophan.

v_gene,j_gene,CDR3aa
TRBV12-3/TRBV12-4,TRBJ2-3,CASSQDGGGTDTQYF
TRBV29-1,TRBJ2-5,CSGQGFSGGAGETQYF
TRBV6-5,TRBJ2-3,CASSYLGITDTQYF
TRBV3-1,TRBJ1-2,CASSHVPTRGYGYTF
TRBV4-2,TRBJ1-1,CASSHAAGRGAEAFF
TRBV20-1,TRBJ2-4,CSARQYMYSSYEQYF
TRBV12-3/TRBV12-4,TRBJ2-5,CASSSTRVETQYF
TRBV11-2,TRBJ2-5,CASSLGIDRAQETQYF
TRBV7-3,TRBJ2-3,CASSRPETLPNTQYF
TRBV14,TRBJ1-2,CASSQGWEPGGGYTF
TRBV2,TRBJ1-2,CATDRATNYGYTF
TRBV6-2/TRBV6-3,TRBJ1-1,CASSSDRGRTSEAFF
TRBV9,TRBJ1-1,CASSPGGILNTEAFF
TRBV4-1,TRBJ1-4,CASSQEGLMGEKLFF
TRBV10-3,TRBJ1-6,CAISPGGSKNSPLHF
TRBV3-1,TRBJ2-7,CASSQELLSYEQYF
TRBV30,TRBJ2-7,CAWSAGLAGTYEQYF
TRBV3-1,TRBJ1-5,CASSQGTVLQPQHF
TRBV6-1,TRBJ2-5,CAGGRASLGETQYF
TRBV20-1,TRBJ2-3,CSASSSRDTQYF
TRBV29-1,TRBJ2-7,CSAGLPYGQYF
TRBV4-1,TRBJ1-1,CASNQPPTGDTEAFF
TRBV28,TRBJ1-2,CASRGNRGHGYTF
TRBV25-1,TRBJ1-5,CASSDGRYSNQPQHF
TRBV27,TRBJ2-7,CASSLLSRRPYEQYF
TRBV2,TRBJ1-1,CASSATSRITEAFF
TRBV29-1,TRBJ2-7,CSVVPREALKQYF
TRBV7-9,TRBJ2-5,CASSPWTGDGETQYF
TRBV30,TRBJ2-5,CAWSFLRGETQYF
TRBV27,TRBJ1-5,CASSSRTGVQPQHF
TRBV5-1,TRBJ2-5,CASSPPGQGSNEQYF
TRBV27,TRBJ2-4,CASSLRETGGMGKNIQYF
TRBV7-3,TRBJ2-7,CASSRIPSRHSYEQYF
TRBV5-1,TRBJ2-3,CASSLAGLAGATDTQYF
TRBV11-2,TRBJ1-2,CASSLSWTDRVGYTF
TRBV25-1,TRBJ2-7,CASSESPGCSYEQYF
TRBV30,TRBJ1-4,CAWSVKGGPSNEKLFF
TRBV20-1,TRBJ2-1,CSARVSSRSSYNEQFF
TRBV6-1,TRBJ1-2,CASSEPGQGAGGYTF
TRBV28,TRBJ2-1,CASSFLTSGGLFYNEQFF
TRBV6-5,TRBJ2-7,CASRLTGTGSYEQYF
TRBV18,TRBJ2-5,CASSPKRILWQETQYF
TRBV11-1,TRBJ2-3,CASSFRTSGGADTQYF
TRBV11-2,TRBJ1-1,CASSTWDRGRKAFF
TRBV2,TRBJ2-7,CASSGMGSLSYEQYF
TRBV4-1,TRBJ2-7,CASSPILWTPIYEQYF
TRBV10-3,TRBJ2-3,CAISEEGGTLYPPDTQYF
TRBV5-1,TRBJ2-3,CANSSGRAGDTDTQYF
TRBV5-4,TRBJ2-1,CASSRDFGNEQFF
TRBV11-1,TRBJ2-4,CASSLELAGATGQYF
TRBV10-3,TRBJ1-5,CAIRRDRDNQPQHF
TRBV4-1,.,CASSRGQGSDYEQYF
TRBV7-9,TRBJ2-1,CASSLASTSGGYNEQFF